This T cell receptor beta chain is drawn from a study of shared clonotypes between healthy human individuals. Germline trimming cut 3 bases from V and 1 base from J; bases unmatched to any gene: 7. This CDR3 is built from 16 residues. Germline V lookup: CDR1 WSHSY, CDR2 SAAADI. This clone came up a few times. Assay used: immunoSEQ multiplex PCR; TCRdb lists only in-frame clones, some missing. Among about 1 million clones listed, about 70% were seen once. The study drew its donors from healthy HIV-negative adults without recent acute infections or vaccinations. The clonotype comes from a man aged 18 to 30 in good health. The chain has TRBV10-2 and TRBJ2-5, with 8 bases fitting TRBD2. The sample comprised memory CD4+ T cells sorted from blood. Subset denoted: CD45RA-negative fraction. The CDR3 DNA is TGCGCCAGCAGTGACCCAAGACTAGCGTTCCAAGAGACCCAGTACTTC. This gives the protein CASSDPRLAFQETQYF.